The source of this T cell receptor (beta chain) is a study of T cell responses to AZD1222 COVID-19 vaccine. Study-wide results and caveats: Donors in the cohort were predominantly white British and more often female, and clonal diversity was possibly underestimated. Sampled repertoires all dated from after the peak T cell response.

Notes on this clone: Its antigen is unknown.

The CDR3 runs to 14 residues. Losses at the gene ends were 0 bases for V and 9 bases for J; bases not matched to a gene: 7. The germline gives CDR1 LGHDT, CDR2 YNNKEL (reference sequence). The table came from immunoSEQ multiplex PCR; TCRdb's copy has only in-frame clones and leaves some out. Of under 150,000 clones in the sample, 70% to 90% were seen once. This clonotype originated in an adult in good health. The sample was peripheral blood, taken on day 0 of AZD1222 vaccination. The chain couples TRBV3-1 (or the pseudogene TRBV3-2) to TRBJ1-1; TRBD1 matches 7 bases. As DNA, the CDR3 is TGTGCCAGCAGCCAAGAAGGAAGGACAGGCCAAGCTTTCTTT. Translation gives CASSQEGRTGQAFF.